The 20 T cell receptor beta chains reported below all come from one sample, sequenced in a study of T cell responses to AZD1222 COVID-19 vaccine. Data came from immunoSEQ multiplex PCR; TCRdb stores just in-frame clones and leaves some out. The sample shows 130,000 to 150,000 clones, approximately 89% of them seen only once. Source: peripheral blood, taken 28 days after the second AZD1222 dose. Every receptor here comes from an adult who received the AZD1222 COVID-19 vaccine.

The rearrangement joins TRBV6-5 to TRBJ1-1, with 8 bases that match TRBD1. Per germline, CDR1 MNHEY and CDR2 SVGAGI. This CDR3 contains 14 residues. V dropped 8 bases and J dropped 4; count of bases not matched to a gene: 9. This CDR3 is CASHTTGGVTEAFF. The CDR3 DNA reads TGTGCCAGCCACACAACAGGGGGAGTCACTGAAGCTTTCTTT.

J is TRBJ1-6 and V is TRBV7-3; a weak D match, TRBD1 (5 bases). CDR1 is SGHTA, CDR2 FQGTGA, per germline. V lost 4 bases and J lost 0, with 13 bases in between. The CDR3 has 17 amino acids. The CDR3 DNA reads as TGTGCCAGCAGCTGGTGGGGCCCTAGCTCCTATAATTCACCCCTCCACTTT. Translating it yields CASSWWGPSSYNSPLHF.

The chain has TRBV20-1 and TRBJ2-6; D is undetermined. The CDR3 is 13 amino acids. V lost 3 bases, J lost 0 bases, and 3 bases lay in between. CDR1 is DFQATT, CDR2 SNEGSKA, per germline (reference sequence). CDR3: CSASDSGANVLTF. DNA of the CDR3: TGCAGTGCTAGTGACTCTGGGGCCAACGTCCTGACTTTC.

V and J are TRBV7-2 and TRBJ2-1, with 8 bases aligning to TRBD2. The germline gives CDR1 SGHTA, CDR2 FQGNSA. The CDR3 runs 16 residues. Trimming cost V 3 bases and J 8 bases; bases outside gene matches: 12. The CDR3 DNA reads as TGTGCCAGCAGCTTGTGGGTCGGGAGGGCCTCCGATGAGCAGTTCTTC. Translated: CASSLWVGRASDEQFF.

V gene TRBV11-1 combines with J gene TRBJ2-5, with TRBD2 matching 11 bases. CDR1 is SGHAT and CDR2 is FQDESV in the germline V gene (reference sequence). The CDR3 loop spans 16 amino acids. Trimming removed 0 bases from V and 2 bases from J; junction bases left unmatched: 2. The CDR3 sequence is CASSLAGLAVQETQYF. The CDR3, as DNA: TGTGCCAGCAGCTTAGCGGGACTAGCGGTACAAGAGACCCAGTACTTC.

CDR3 bases: TGTGCCTGGAGTGTGAGCCTACGATTCGGGCAGTACTTC. As protein: CAWSVSLRFGQYF. V gene TRBV30 combines with J gene TRBJ2-7; no clear D. Looked up from germline, CDR1 is GTSNPN and CDR2 is SVGIG (reference sequence). This CDR3 contains 13 residues. Trimming removed 0 bases at V and 9 bases at J, with 15 bases between.

The chain has TRBV7-9 and TRBJ2-1, with D maybe TRBD2 (6 bases). Looked up from germline, CDR1 is SEHNR and CDR2 is FQNEAQ (reference sequence). V lost 1 base and J lost 9, with 16 bases in between. The CDR3 extends over 15 amino acids. This CDR3 is CASSLVSAGRGEQFF. Here the CDR3 DNA reads TGTGCCAGCAGCTTAGTTTCTGCGGGGAGAGGTGAGCAGTTCTTC.

This chain links TRBV27 with TRBJ2-7; maybe TRBD1 (7 bases). This CDR3 contains 14 residues. Germline CDR1 reads MNHEY; CDR2 reads SMNVEV (reference sequence). Between the trimmed V and J ends, which lost 5 bases and 1 base, there was a span of 12 bases. The CDR3 region is CASSPTGRSYEQYF. The CDR3 nucleotides read TGTGCCAGCAGTCCGACAGGGAGGTCCTACGAGCAGTACTTC.

The chain uses TRBV15 and TRBJ1-5, with 8 bases aligning to TRBD1. The germline V gene encodes CDR1 LNHNV and CDR2 YYDKDF (reference sequence). With 0 bases clipped from V and 5 bases from J, the junction kept 6 bases outside the gene matches. The CDR3 covers 16 residues. For the CDR3, the DNA is TGTGCCACCAGCAGAGATGGTCCAGGGGGCCATCAGCCCCAGCATTTT. It yields the protein CATSRDGPGGHQPQHF. The variable domain in full, completed from reference TRBV15 and TRBJ1-5, reads DAMVIQNPRYQVTQFGKPVTLSCSQTLNHNVMYWYQQKSSQAPKLLFHYYDKDFNNEADTPDNFQSRRPNTSFCFLDIRSPGLGDTAMYLCATSRDGPGGHQPQHFGDGTRLSIL.

V is TRBV12-5 and J is TRBJ2-2; TRBD2 matches 9 bases. Per germline, CDR1 LGHNT and CDR2 FRNRAP. The CDR3 has 16 residues. J lost 2 bases, V lost 9 bases, and 10 bases had no gene match. CDR3: CASRKFSGGNTGELFF. DNA for the CDR3: TGTGCTAGCAGGAAATTTAGCGGGGGAAACACCGGGGAGCTGTTTTTT.

The gene calls are TRBV10-3 and TRBJ2-3, with D possibly matching TRBD2 (5 bases). This CDR3 spans 14 amino acids. Looked up from germline, CDR1 is ENHRY and CDR2 is SYGVKD. Trimming took 7 bases from V and 1 from J, leaving 12 bases between them. The CDR3 loop is CAITTGRGTDTQYF. CDR3 coding DNA: TGTGCCATCACGACGGGAAGAGGCACAGATACGCAGTATTTT.

The chain combines TRBV4-1 with TRBJ2-7; the D gene is possibly TRBD2 (5 bases). This CDR3 is built from 15 residues. V shed 0 bases and J shed 3 bases, with 12 bases lying between them. Germline CDR1 is MGHRA and CDR2 is YSYEKL. In DNA, the CDR3 is TGCGCCAGCAGCCAAGAAAGGGCAGCGGTCTACGAGCAGTACTTC. Translation: CASSQERAAVYEQYF.

The chain recombines TRBV6-5 with TRBJ1-2; D uncertain. In germline, CDR1 is MNHEY, CDR2 SVGAGI. The CDR3 sequence is 13 residues long. The germline V and J ends were trimmed by 8 bases and 4 bases, with 14 bases remaining between them. The CDR3 region has the DNA TGTGCCAGCGCATCGGACGGACCCTATGGCTACACCTTC. It translates to CASASDGPYGYTF.

The CDR3 DNA is TGTGCCAGCAGCTTGGTGGCTAGCGGGAGGAATGAGCAGTTCTTC. Its protein product is CASSLVASGRNEQFF. The V call is TRBV5-4, the J call TRBJ2-1; 11 nucleotides align to TRBD2. With 0 bases clipped from V and 7 bases from J, the junction kept 3 bases outside the gene matches. This CDR3 has 15 amino acids. CDR1 is SGHNT and CDR2 is YYREEE in the germline V gene (reference sequence).

The V and J genes are TRBV6-2 or TRBV6-3 and TRBJ2-7; D tentatively fits TRBD1 or TRBD2 (6 bases each). The V and J ends lost 4 bases and 2 bases respectively, with 15 bases between them. Per germline, CDR1 MNHEY and CDR2 SVGEGT. The CDR3 contains 15 residues. The CDR3: CASSFNQGTPYEQYF. For the CDR3, the DNA is TGTGCCAGCAGTTTCAACCAGGGGACTCCCTACGAGCAGTACTTC.

This sequence joins TRBV6-5 and TRBJ1-1; TRBD1 matches 7 bases. This CDR3 region has 15 residues. V lost 0 bases, J lost 2 bases, and 3 bases stayed unmatched. Germline CDR1 reads MNHEY; CDR2 reads SVGAGI. CDR3 sequence reads: CASSYSDRANTEAFF. CDR3 coding DNA: TGTGCCAGCAGTTACTCCGACAGGGCCAACACTGAAGCTTTCTTT.

CDR3 amino acids: CASSPPGSYEQYF. CDR3 bases: TGTGCCAGCAGTCCCCCAGGCTCCTACGAGCAGTACTTC. V usage is TRBV28 and J usage is TRBJ2-7, with D unresolved. In germline, CDR1 is MDHEN, CDR2 SYDVKM. Between the trimmed V and J ends, which lost 5 bases and 0 bases, there was a span of 8 bases. CDR3 length: 13 amino acids.

V gene TRBV7-3 combines with J gene TRBJ2-2, with 10 bases lining up with TRBD1. The CDR3 is 15 amino acids. Per the germline V gene, CDR1 is SGHTA and CDR2 is FQGTGA. The J segment lost 4 bases and the V segment lost 5 bases, leaving 4 bases of the junction unmatched. The CDR3 protein is CASSLTGGSTGELFF. CDR3 nucleotides: TGTGCCAGCAGCCTGACAGGGGGCAGCACCGGGGAGCTGTTTTTT.

V usage is TRBV6-5 and J usage is TRBJ2-6; D is undetermined. CDR1 and CDR2 from the germline V gene are MNHEY and SVGAGI. V lost 0 bases and J lost 11, with 11 bases in between. The CDR3 extends over 14 amino acids. The CDR3 loop reads CASSYSASKDVLTF. CDR3 in DNA: TGTGCCAGCAGTTACTCGGCCAGTAAGGACGTCCTGACTTTC.

This chain links TRBV6-5 with TRBJ2-1; TRBD2 matches 8 bases. The germline CDR1 and CDR2 sequences are MNHEY and SVGAGI. The V gene end was trimmed by 7 bases and the J gene end by 8 bases; junction bases not matched to a gene: 10. The CDR3 spans 14 residues. This CDR3 reads CASIGLAGIDEQFF. The CDR3 bases are TGTGCCAGCATCGGGCTAGCGGGCATCGATGAGCAGTTCTTC.